This section outlines one T cell receptor (beta chain) sequence together with its context. Its antigen is currently unknown. This record belongs to a study of cytomegalovirus exposure and HLA in healthy donors. Study-wide points: CMV antigen specificity of a few CMV-associated chains was confirmed in vitro. The study recorded over 150 TCR beta chains that were cytomegalovirus-associated. The finding came from a later analysis; first-cohort TCR clusters tended to co-occur in the 110 or so validation repertoires. Rare TCR sequences dominated, though some public TCRs recurred in many donors.

The CDR3 is made up of 13 amino acids. Losses at the gene ends were 7 bases for V and 6 bases for J; bases not matched to a gene: 4. Germline V gene data show CDR1 as MDHEN and CDR2 as SYDVKM. Libraries were prepared by immunoSEQ multiplex PCR; TCRdb keeps only in-frame clonotypes and omits some of them. The sample shows some 210,000 clones, roughly 84% of them seen only once. V and J are TRBV28 and TRBJ1-1, with 11 bases aligning to TRBD1. The sample comprised PBMCs. This receptor was identified in a woman under 30 in good health and CMV-seropositive. The CDR3 region has the DNA TGTGCCAGCACCGGGACAGGGGGATCTGAAGCTTTCTTT. It is translated as CASTGTGGSEAFF.